The TCR beta chain described here comes from a study of identical twins (dated by TCRdb to 2016 to 2017). Looking at the study overall: To test whether fetal clonotypes persist, the study used deep sequencing on TCR alpha and beta repertoires from monozygotic twins, unrelated adults of various ages, and cord blood. To rule out contamination, replicate twin experiments were performed at different times with different library preparation protocols.

Many counts were recorded for this clonotype. Its target antigen remains unknown. There are no base qualities to consult, and no much larger clone falls within one base. The CDR3 numbers 16 residues from cysteine through phenylalanine. Kept here is only the CDR3 DNA, which spans 48 bases and is read in frame from base 1. Trimming leaves V shorter by 1 base and J shorter by 3 bases, with the junction holding 5 bases beyond the gene matches. As encoded in the germline V gene, CDR1 is MGHRA while CDR2 is YSYEKL. Overall results and qualifications from the work: Zero-insertion analyses could be partly confounded by invariant T cells such as MAIT and iNKT, though diverse VJ usage argued against such confounding for most clonotypes. Compared with coincidental sharing between unrelated individuals, out-of-frame TCR alpha sequences shared between twins had an excess of sequences with low generation probability. Abundant cord blood beta clonotypes had fewer insertions, young adult naive repertoires showed a similar but weaker trend, and memory repertoires showed no such trend. Because the same donors could not be followed over many years, the conclusions relied on cross-sectional statistical analysis. In monozygotic twins, out-of-frame TCR alpha sharing was systematically underestimated by recombination models, although the models agreed with sharing between unrelated individuals. A weaker excess of twin sharing was found in beta out-of-frame sequences because the signal-to-noise ratio was lowered by fewer shared sequences.

Only healthy Caucasian donors were included. The study also sequenced three unrelated non-twin adults: a male aged 18 to 30, a male aged 50 to 60 and a female aged 50 to 60. Miltenyi CD45RO+ enrichment and human naive T-cell isolation kits were used to isolate memory (CD45RO+) and naive T cells from PBMC. Receptors were amplified or captured by 5' RACE. TCRdb records Illumina HiSeq 2000 as the sequencer. Template switching introduced a universal primer binding site; the final cDNA contained a unique molecular identifier, enabling accurate counting of TCR cDNA molecules. Specific primers in the conserved constant-segment region were used to synthesize first-strand cDNA for TCR alpha and beta chains. Each cDNA library was double barcoded, with a SMART-Mk sample barcode plus Illumina barcodes, to control for contamination. Two successive PCR steps introduced TruSeq adapter sequences along with Illumina sample barcodes. The TCR alpha and beta cDNA libraries were sequenced on the Illumina HiSeq platform using custom primers. The source study handled its data this way. MiGEC processed the raw reads to extract unique molecular identifiers, while MiXCR was used to determine the CDR3 positions. Recombination models were inferred per individual with the repgenHMM and IGoR tools using an EM algorithm. Shared clonotype analysis was performed with the tcR package in R, normalizing sharing by the product of cloneset sizes. To study raw recombination without the effects of thymic and clonal selection, out-of-frame nonproductive sequences were analyzed. TCRdb's own reprocessing of the public reads used fastp at Q25 and MiXCR and kept productive beta chains. Merged by CDR3 protein, the rows form single entries marked with the most common genes and DNA. The V and J calls here are based on TCRdb, not the publication. This sample has 350,000 to 400,000 distinct CDR3 sequences in its table, and approximately 8.8% of those were observed once. Of the sample, under 10% falls within the top ten clones.

The rearrangement combines TRBV4-1 with TRBJ2-2; TRBD2 matches 7 bases in the middle. The source of this sequence is a woman in her fifties or sixties in good health. Material: naive T cells sorted from blood. The sample's cell subset or site, from its label and the paper: cells isolated with a human naive T-cell isolation kit. The CDR3 is CASSQGQRDYTGELFF. The DNA sequence is TGCGCCAGCAGCCAAGGGCAGCGGGATTACACCGGGGAGCTGTTTTTT.